Following are 3 T cell receptor beta chains from one sample sequenced in a study of blood T cells in healthy people across ages. A J-beta primer mix and a sample-barcoded 5' primer were used in a second PCR of about 7 to 12 cycles. Using its own MiXCR run on the 5' RACE reads, TCRdb lists one record per CDR3 protein. This repertoire shows about 970,000 distinct CDR3 sequences, just over 50% found once; its top ten account for around 21%. Sequenced material: blood. The receptors were sampled from a woman aged 60-70 years in good health.

The chain recombines TRBV6-5 with TRBJ2-7; D might be TRBD1 (6 bases). Germline V CDR1 and CDR2: MNHEY, SVGAGI. The length of the CDR3 is 14 residues. Trimming left V 2 bases short and J 3 bases short, with 11 bases between. The CDR3 protein is CASSYRTDYYEQYF. The CDR3 DNA is TGTGCCAGCAGTTACCGGACAGACTACTACGAGCAGTACTTC.

DNA of the CDR3: TGCGCCAGCAACCAGGGGCAAGGGGCCAACGTCCTGACTTTC. The encoded protein is CASNQGQGANVLTF. This chain connects TRBV5-1 to TRBJ2-6; TRBD1 is a possible D gene (6 bases). Germline V gene sequence: CDR1 SGHRS, CDR2 YFSETQ. V gave up 6 bases and J gave up 4 bases, with 11 bases separating them. This CDR3 has 14 residues.

This clonotype came up a few times. In DNA, the CDR3 is TGTGCCACTCATTCAGCGGTGTACCAAGAGACCCAGTACTTC. It is translated as CATHSAVYQETQYF. The rearrangement links TRBV6-5 to TRBJ2-5; possible D gene TRBD2, 5 bases. Germline CDR1 is MNHEY and CDR2 is SVGAGI. Trimming removed 10 bases at V and 0 bases at J, with 15 bases between. The length of the CDR3 is 14 residues.